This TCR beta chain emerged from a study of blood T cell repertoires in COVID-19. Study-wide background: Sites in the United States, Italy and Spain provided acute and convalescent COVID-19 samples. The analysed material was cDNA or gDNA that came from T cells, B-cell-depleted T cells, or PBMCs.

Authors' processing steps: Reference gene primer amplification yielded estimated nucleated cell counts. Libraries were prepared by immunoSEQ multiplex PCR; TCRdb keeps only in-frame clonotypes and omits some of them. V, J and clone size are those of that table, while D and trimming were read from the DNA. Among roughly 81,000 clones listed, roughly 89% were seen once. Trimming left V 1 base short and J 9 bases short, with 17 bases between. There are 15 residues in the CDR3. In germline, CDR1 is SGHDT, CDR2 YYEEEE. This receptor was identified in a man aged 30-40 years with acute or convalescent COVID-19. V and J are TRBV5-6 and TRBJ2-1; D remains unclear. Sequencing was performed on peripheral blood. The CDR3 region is CASSLIADHLGEQFF. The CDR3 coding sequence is TGTGCCAGCAGCTTGATCGCCGACCATCTAGGTGAGCAGTTCTTC.